These T cell receptor beta chains were read from a single sample in a study of lung T cells in sarcoidosis with Löfgren's syndrome. MiXCR, applied by TCRdb to the reads, yields one record per CDR3 protein. This table holds around 1,000 distinct CDR3 sequences, roughly 28% found once. The material sequenced was CD4+ T cells from bronchoalveolar lavage fluid. These receptors were obtained from a human donor with sarcoidosis (Löfgren's syndrome or another form), or a control subject (not recorded which). The CDR3 runs from the conserved cysteine through the conserved F or W. A D gene is named only where the DNA matches it firmly. Rows may omit the clone size; those that give it use once, few, many or a size class.

abundance,d_gene,v_gene,j_gene,CDR3aa,CDR3nt
large,.,TRBV7-2,TRBJ1-2,CASSPGIGYTF,TGTGCCAGCAGCCCTGGAATTGGCTACACCTTC
medium-sized,TRBD2,TRBV4-2,TRBJ2-3,CASRLAGTSDTDTQYF,TGTGCCAGCAGACTCGCCGGGACTAGCGATACAGATACGCAGTATTTT
large,.,TRBV6-1,TRBJ1-1,CASSYGRDAEAFF,TGTGCCAGCAGTTATGGCAGGGACGCTGAAGCTTTCTTT
medium-sized,TRBD2,TRBV7-2,TRBJ2-1,CASSLAVGLASNEQFF,TGTGCCAGCAGCTTAGCCGTAGGACTAGCATCCAATGAGCAGTTCTTC
medium-sized,.,TRBV6-6,TRBJ1-1,CASSYLAGRNTEAFF,TGTGCCAGCAGTTACTTGGCGGGAAGGAACACTGAAGCTTTCTTT
large,.,TRBV2,TRBJ2-5,CASSLRLEGETQYF,TGTGCCAGCAGTCTAAGACTAGAGGGGGAGACCCAGTACTTC
medium-sized,TRBD1,TRBV6-1,TRBJ1-6,CASSTGQGAPLHF,TGTGCCAGCAGTACCGGACAGGGGGCACCCCTCCACTTT
medium-sized,.,TRBV19,TRBJ1-5,CASSIVHDRNQPQHF,TGTGCCAGTAGTATAGTGCACGACCGCAATCAGCCCCAGCATTTT
medium-sized,.,TRBV10-3,TRBJ1-4,CATNFDGLGEKLFF,TGTGCCACCAACTTCGACGGACTTGGTGAAAAACTGTTTTTT
large,.,TRBV7-8,TRBJ1-3,CASSEDSGNTIYF,TGTGCCAGCAGCGAGGACAGTGGAAACACCATATATTTT
.,.,TRBV6-2/TRBV6-3,TRBJ1-1,CASSYRGLGDTEASF,TGTGCCAGCAGTTACAGGGGGTTAGGTGACACTGAAGCTTCCTTT
many,.,TRBV7-3,TRBJ1-1,CASSPGRGNTEAFF,TGTGCCAGCAGCCCGGGGCGCGGGAACACTGAAGCTTTCTTT
large,.,TRBV19,TRBJ2-3,CASSMSDTQYF,TGTGCCAGTAGTATGTCAGATACGCAGTATTTT
large,.,TRBV6-6,TRBJ2-1,CASSYREISYNEQFF,TGTGCCAGCAGTTACCGGGAAATCTCCTACAATGAGCAGTTCTTC
.,.,TRBV6-1,TRBJ2-2,CASSLAAGELFF,TGTGCCAGCAGTCTCGCGGCCGGGGAGCTGTTTTTT
many,.,TRBV12-5,TRBJ1-1,CAGSVNTEAFF,TGTGCTGGCTCGGTGAACACTGAAGCTTTCTTT
large,.,TRBV6-6,TRBJ2-1,CASSYNNEQFF,TGTGCCAGCAGTTACAACAATGAGCAGTTCTTC
.,.,TRBV7-3,TRBJ2-1,CASSPTRQGGGEQFF,TGTGCCAGCAGCCCTACAAGACAGGGAGGTGGTGAGCAGTTCTTC
large,.,TRBV4-3,TRBJ1-4,CASSQDLGTNEKLFF,TGCGCCAGCAGCCAAGATCTCGGGACTAATGAAAAACTGTTTTTT
large,.,TRBV28,TRBJ1-2,CASSGGSGGYTF,TGTGCCAGCAGTGGAGGGTCGGGTGGCTACACCTTC
medium-sized,.,TRBV7-2,TRBJ2-1,CASSRDFFSYNEQFF,TGTGCATCCTCCCGGGACTTCTTCTCCTACAATGAGCAGTTCTTC
many,.,TRBV11-3,TRBJ1-3,CASSSGDPGNTIYF,TGTGCCAGCAGCTCAGGGGACCCTGGAAACACCATATATTTT
large,.,TRBV9,TRBJ2-5,CASSGGRGGNQETQYF,TGTGCCAGCAGCGGGGGCCGAGGCGGAAACCAAGAGACCCAGTACTTC
medium-sized,TRBD1,TRBV7-9,TRBJ2-5,CASSSRQGQETQYF,TGTGCCAGCAGCAGTCGACAGGGGCAAGAGACCCAGTACTTC
hyperexpanded,.,TRBV7-9,TRBJ1-1,CASSLDSGLFTEAFF,TGTGCCAGCAGCTTAGACTCAGGGTTATTCACTGAAGCTTTCTTT
large,.,TRBV7-2,TRBJ1-1,CASSLDNRGTEAFF,TGTGCCAGCAGCTTAGACAACCGCGGGACTGAAGCTTTCTTT
medium-sized,.,TRBV12-3/TRBV12-4,TRBJ2-5,CASSFQETQYF,TGTGCCAGCAGTTTTCAAGAGACCCAGTACTTC
many,.,TRBV6-1,TRBJ2-1,CASSTTYNEQFF,TGTGCCAGCAGTACAACCTACAATGAGCAGTTCTTC
many,.,TRBV12-3/TRBV12-4,TRBJ1-5,CASRRLDGNQPQHF,TGTGCCAGCCGACGGCTAGATGGCAATCAGCCCCAGCATTTT
medium-sized,.,TRBV20-1,TRBJ2-7,CSASSRVNHEQYF,TGCAGTGCTAGTAGCAGGGTCAACCACGAGCAGTACTTC
medium-sized,TRBD2,TRBV2,TRBJ2-3,CASTTLAGVADTQYF,TGTGCCAGCACCACACTAGCGGGGGTGGCGGATACGCAGTATTTT
many,TRBD2,TRBV30,TRBJ2-1,CAWGTSGSYNEQFF,TGTGCCTGGGGCACTAGCGGTTCCTACAATGAGCAGTTCTTC
medium-sized,.,TRBV7-9,TRBJ2-1,CASSLSLTGLSYNEQFF,TGTGCCAGCAGCTTATCTCTAACAGGACTCTCCTACAATGAGCAGTTCTTC
.,.,TRBV30,TRBJ1-1,CAWSLAGGATEALF,TGTGCCTGGAGTCTCGCGGGGGGGGCCACTGAAGCTCTCTTT
many,.,TRBV4-2,TRBJ2-5,CASSQDLTQETQYF,TGTGCCAGCAGCCAAGATCTCACCCAAGAGACCCAGTACTTC
large,.,TRBV4-3,TRBJ1-1,CASSPSWQNTEAFF,TGCGCCAGCAGCCCTTCCTGGCAGAACACTGAAGCTTTCTTT
medium-sized,.,TRBV11-1,TRBJ2-5,CASSSGRDIRGETQYF,TGTGCCAGCAGCTCAGGGCGGGACATCCGTGGAGAGACCCAGTACTTC
many,TRBD2,TRBV7-6,TRBJ2-5,CASSLRLAGANQETQYF,TGTGCCAGCAGCTTAAGACTAGCGGGGGCCAACCAAGAGACCCAGTACTTC
.,.,TRBV6-2/TRBV6-3,TRBJ1-1,CASNYGRGNTEAFF,TGTGCTAGCAATTACGGCAGGGGGAACACTGAAGCTTTCTTT
medium-sized,.,TRBV5-1,TRBJ1-3,CASSLESPGDTIYF,TGCGCCAGCAGCTTGGAGTCTCCTGGAGACACCATATATTTT
.,.,TRBV4-2,TRBJ2-3,CASSQGNRAGTDTQYF,TGTGCCAGCAGCCAGGGGAACAGGGCGGGCACAGATACGCAGTATTTT
.,TRBD1,TRBV3-1,TRBJ2-3,CASSAPGQGPDTQYF,TGTGCCAGCAGCGCCCCGGGACAGGGTCCAGATACGCAGTATTTT
medium-sized,.,TRBV10-2,TRBJ1-6,CASRSTQGGNNSPLHF,TGCGCCAGCAGATCAACCCAGGGCGGTAATAATTCACCCCTCCACTTT
medium-sized,TRBD2,TRBV11-2,TRBJ2-7,CASSIGLAASYEQYF,TGTGCCAGCAGCATAGGACTAGCGGCCTCCTACGAGCAGTACTTC
.,.,TRBV6-5,TRBJ1-1,CASSPPVQRGLSTEAFF,TGTGCCAGCAGCCCCCCCGTCCAGAGAGGGTTGAGCACTGAAGCTTTCTTT
.,.,TRBV4-3,TRBJ2-1,CASSQDIIVSSYNEQFF,TGCGCCAGCAGCCAAGATATCATAGTGAGCTCCTACAATGAGCAGTTCTTC
large,.,TRBV7-2,TRBJ1-4,CASSITGPTNEKLFF,TGTGCCAGCAGCATAACAGGACCAACTAATGAAAAACTGTTTTTT
.,.,TRBV5-6,TRBJ2-1,CASSLGAWSCPYNEQFF,TGTGCCAGCAGCTTGGGGGCATGGTCTTGCCCCTACAATGAGCAGTTCTTC
many,TRBD1,TRBV20-1,TRBJ2-6,CSAKETGNVLTF,TGCAGTGCTAAAGAGACAGGGAACGTCCTGACTTTC
.,TRBD2,TRBV5-4,TRBJ2-3,CVSSRSPASGQETQYF,TGTGTCAGCAGCCGGAGCCCGGCTAGCGGACAAGAGACCCAGTACTTT
medium-sized,.,TRBV7-9,TRBJ1-1,CASSLAGLGPNTEAFF,TGTGCCAGCAGCTTAGCCGGGCTAGGGCCGAACACTGAAGCTTTCTTT
.,.,TRBV6-2/TRBV6-3,TRBJ1-1,CASRYSGANLKTEAFF,TGTGCCAGCAGGTACTCAGGGGCGAACTTGAAAACTGAAGCGTTCTTT